This TCR beta chain was retrieved from a study of blood T cell repertoires in COVID-19. The CDR3 has 15 residues. V was pared by 4 bases and J by 2 bases, with 6 bases of the junction left unmatched. CDR1 and CDR2 from the germline V gene are MNHEY and SMNVEV (reference sequence). In the study's own analysis: By means of reference gene primer amplification, nucleated cell counts were estimated. Repertoires were generated with immunoSEQ multiplex PCR, while TCRdb's copy carries only in-frame clones and drops some. V, J and clone size derive from that table, while D and trimming were established from the DNA sequence. The sample holds over 450,000 clones, less than 90% seen once.

What was sequenced was peripheral blood. The rearrangement links TRBV27 to TRBJ1-2; 8 nucleotides align to TRBD1. This TCR came from a woman between 50 and 59 years old with COVID-19, enrolled during active disease. CDR3 sequence reads: CASSSWTGRNYGYTF. The CDR3 bases are TGTGCCAGCAGTTCCTGGACAGGGCGGAACTATGGCTACACCTTC.